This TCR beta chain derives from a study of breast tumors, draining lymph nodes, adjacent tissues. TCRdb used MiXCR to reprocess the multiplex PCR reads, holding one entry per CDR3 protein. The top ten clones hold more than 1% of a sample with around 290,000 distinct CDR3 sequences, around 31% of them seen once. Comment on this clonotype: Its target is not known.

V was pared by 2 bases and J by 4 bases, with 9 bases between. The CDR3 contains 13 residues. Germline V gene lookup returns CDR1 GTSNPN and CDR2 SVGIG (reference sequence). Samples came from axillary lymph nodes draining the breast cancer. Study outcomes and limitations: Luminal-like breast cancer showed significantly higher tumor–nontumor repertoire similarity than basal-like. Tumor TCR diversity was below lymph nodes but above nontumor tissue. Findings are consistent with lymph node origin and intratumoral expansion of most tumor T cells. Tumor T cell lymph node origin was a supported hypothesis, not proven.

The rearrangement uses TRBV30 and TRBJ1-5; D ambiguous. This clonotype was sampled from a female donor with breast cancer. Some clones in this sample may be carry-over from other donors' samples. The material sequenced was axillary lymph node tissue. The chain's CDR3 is CAWSNGENQPQHF. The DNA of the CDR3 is TGTGCCTGGAGTAACGGGGAAAATCAGCCCCAGCATTTT.